A selection of T cell receptor beta chains follows, all from one sample in a study of PD-L1 blockade in urothelial cancer. Method: immunoSEQ multiplex PCR; TCRdb's copy keeps in-frame clones and lacks some. The sample yields almost 50,000 clones, about 86% seen once. Sequencing was performed on PBMCs, taken around atezolizumab (anti-PD-L1) treatment. The receptors stem from a man between 65 and 79 years old with urothelial cancer. Both conserved end residues are trimmed from each CDR3. The D gene is left open where the match is weak.

v_call,j_call,d_call,cdr3_aa
TRBV2,TRBJ1-5,NA,ASSKSGPLNQPQH
TRBV30,TRBJ1-5,NA,AWNHRAGSNQPQH
TRBV5-1,TRBJ2-3,TRBD1,ASSLQLGQGATDTQY
TRBV28,TRBJ2-5,NA,ASSSPSTGETQY
TRBV28,TRBJ1-2,TRBD1,AIDRDRGNYGYT
TRBV7-2,TRBJ1-1,NA,ASSLQETGRTEAF
TRBV28,TRBJ1-5,NA,ASSPLDSNQPQH
TRBV19,TRBJ1-2,NA,ASSLGVRGYT
TRBV5-4,TRBJ1-1,NA,ASSRNRNTNTEAF
TRBV9,TRBJ2-5,TRBD1,ASTLGAAGGGQETQY
TRBV18,TRBJ1-1,NA,ASSDRQDTEAF
TRBV4-1,TRBJ1-5,NA,ASSQRLAGRLNQPQH
TRBV19,TRBJ2-5,TRBD2,ASGTSGQETQY
TRBV19,TRBJ2-1,TRBD2,ASSIGSGSEQF
TRBV11-3,TRBJ2-3,NA,ASSKGQGSPDTQY
TRBV11-2,TRBJ2-7,NA,ASSRRGADEQY
TRBV28,TRBJ1-1,TRBD1,ASRDRVGTEAF
TRBV28,TRBJ2-2,NA,ASLKRAGHTGELF
TRBV9,TRBJ2-1,NA,ASSAIGGQNEQF
TRBV13,TRBJ1-2,TRBD1,ASSLDRGVHT
TRBV10-1,TRBJ2-7,NA,ARDSNEQY
TRBV7-9,TRBJ1-2,NA,ASSLSNYGYT
TRBV6-1,TRBJ2-5,TRBD2,ASSVETSGLETQY
TRBV19,TRBJ2-2,NA,ASSYPGANTGELF
TRBV5-6,TRBJ1-2,NA,ASLGQANYGYT
TRBV7-2,TRBJ1-2,NA,ASSPTGSGYT
TRBV2,TRBJ2-3,TRBD2,ASSWGGGDTQY
TRBV2,TRBJ1-2,TRBD1,ASSADRGAYGYT
TRBV9,TRBJ1-1,NA,ASSPQGVGTEAF
TRBV27,TRBJ1-5,TRBD1,ASSPGQGREPQH
TRBV9,TRBJ2-2,TRBD2,ASTVGPGGTGELF
TRBV9,TRBJ2-3,TRBD2,ASSPEGTGGITDTQY
TRBV7-2,TRBJ2-3,NA,ASSLSGVRIDTQY
TRBV6-5,TRBJ2-3,TRBD2,ASSPLAEIGDTQY
TRBV6-5,TRBJ1-4,NA,ASSPQGPTNEKLF
TRBV7-8,TRBJ2-7,NA,ASSLRARYEQY
TRBV20-1,TRBJ1-1,NA,SASAPREAF
TRBV19,TRBJ1-5,NA,ASSRGTGYSNQPQH
TRBV28,TRBJ2-7,NA,ASTPLLQGPEY
TRBV30,TRBJ1-3,NA,AWNQPGTQKNTIY
TRBV7-6,TRBJ1-2,NA,ASSPREDYGYT
TRBV19,TRBJ2-3,NA,ASSPPSDTQY
TRBV6-1,TRBJ1-1,TRBD1,ASSGRTGDTEAF
TRBV30,TRBJ2-5,TRBD1,AWSQTGTGGQTQY
TRBV5-5,TRBJ2-2,TRBD1,ASSQGQGKNTGELF
TRBV6-1,TRBJ2-7,NA,ASRPRTDNYEQY
TRBV7-8,TRBJ1-5,NA,ASSLRDGGNQPQH
TRBV5-5,TRBJ1-5,NA,ASSLGRDNQPQH
TRBV4-1,TRBJ2-6,TRBD1,ASSLSAPGTVNSGANVLT
TRBV5-1,TRBJ2-7,NA,ASSLKGEGTNEQY
TRBV28,TRBJ1-4,NA,ASSPPVSEKLF
TRBV4-2,TRBJ2-2,TRBD2,ASSQDELAGGQGGELF
TRBV28,TRBJ1-3,NA,AVPGNGNTIY
TRBV7-9,TRBJ2-1,TRBD1,ASRPGTGSYNEQF
TRBV19,TRBJ2-2,TRBD1,ASKGTGESGELF
TRBV5-1,TRBJ1-2,NA,ASSPPTRTAGYT
TRBV5-1,TRBJ2-5,NA,ASSGRTKGGETQY
TRBV5-5,TRBJ1-5,NA,ASSLSAASNQPQH
TRBV7-3,TRBJ2-2,NA,ASSLHSGANTGELF